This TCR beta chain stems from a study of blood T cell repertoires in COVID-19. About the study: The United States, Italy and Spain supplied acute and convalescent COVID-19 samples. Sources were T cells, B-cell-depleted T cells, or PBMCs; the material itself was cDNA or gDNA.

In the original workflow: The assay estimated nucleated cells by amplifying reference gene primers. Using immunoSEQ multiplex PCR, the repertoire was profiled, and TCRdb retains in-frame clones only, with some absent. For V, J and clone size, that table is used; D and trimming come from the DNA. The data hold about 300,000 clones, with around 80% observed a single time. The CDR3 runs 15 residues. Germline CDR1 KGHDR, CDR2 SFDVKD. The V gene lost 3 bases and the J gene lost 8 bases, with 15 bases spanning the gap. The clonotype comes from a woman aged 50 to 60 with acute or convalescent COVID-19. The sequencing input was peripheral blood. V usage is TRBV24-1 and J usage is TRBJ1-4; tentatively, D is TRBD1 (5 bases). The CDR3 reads CATSDPRGDGEKLFF. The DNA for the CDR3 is TGTGCCACCAGTGATCCCCGGGGGGACGGAGAAAAACTGTTTTTT.